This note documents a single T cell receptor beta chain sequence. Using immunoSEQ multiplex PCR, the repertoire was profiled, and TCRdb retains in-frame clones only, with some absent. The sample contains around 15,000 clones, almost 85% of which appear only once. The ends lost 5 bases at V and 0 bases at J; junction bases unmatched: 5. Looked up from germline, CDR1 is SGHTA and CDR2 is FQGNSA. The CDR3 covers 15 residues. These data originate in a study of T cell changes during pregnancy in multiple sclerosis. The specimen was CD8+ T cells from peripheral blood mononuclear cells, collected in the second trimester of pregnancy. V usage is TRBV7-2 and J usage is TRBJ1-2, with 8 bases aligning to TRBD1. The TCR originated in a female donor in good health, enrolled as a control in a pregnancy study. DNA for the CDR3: TGTGCCAGCAGCCGAGGACAGGGACCTAACTATGGCTACACCTTC. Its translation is CASSRGQGPNYGYTF.